The rows below give T cell receptor beta chains drawn from one sample of a study of T cells in Graves' hyperthyroidism and ophthalmopathy. TCRdb used MiXCR to reprocess the multiplex PCR reads, holding one entry per CDR3 protein. The sample yields around 600,000 distinct CDR3 sequences, 11% to 15% seen once. Sample: blood. The receptor set was obtained from a woman younger than 35 with Graves' ophthalmopathy. Each CDR3 is given without its conserved first and last residue.

V: TRBV20-1; J: TRBJ1-6; CDR3: SARTGGSSYNSPLH
V: TRBV13; J: TRBJ2-3; CDR3: ASSPRDSFTDTQY
V: TRBV2; J: TRBJ2-2; CDR3: ASSLQGTPYNTGELF
V: TRBV6-1; J: TRBJ1-1; CDR3: ASSPGFYTEAF
V: TRBV4-2; J: TRBJ2-3; CDR3: ASSLSGRTEDTQY
V: TRBV5-8; J: TRBJ2-7; CDR3: ASSAGRGALSGRLLAYEQY
V: TRBV7-9; J: TRBJ1-2; CDR3: ASSLGGERDYGYT
V: TRBV4-1; J: TRBJ2-7; CDR3: AGSLSGGTTYEQY
V: TRBV6-5; J: TRBJ2-1; CDR3: ASSYIWGDYNEQF
V: TRBV27; J: TRBJ1-5; CDR3: ASSSGDSFNQPQH
V: TRBV3-1; J: TRBJ2-2; CDR3: ASSLTSRSGELF
V: TRBV27; J: TRBJ1-5; CDR3: ASSPRTAGGNQPQH
V: TRBV20-1; J: TRBJ2-7; CDR3: SARDPAGADYEQY
V: TRBV28; J: TRBJ1-1; CDR3: ASSFVGSAEAF
V: TRBV7-2; J: TRBJ2-2; CDR3: ASSLGALAGVNTGELF
V: TRBV7-9; J: TRBJ1-1; CDR3: ASSLVRAQPNTEAF
V: TRBV10-3; J: TRBJ2-1; CDR3: AIGSGADEQF
V: TRBV9; J: TRBJ1-2; CDR3: ASSVGRVGGYT
V: TRBV12-3/TRBV12-4; J: TRBJ1-4; CDR3: ASSLGTGVGEKLF
V: TRBV4-3; J: TRBJ2-1; CDR3: ASSQDWSGAYNEQF
V: TRBV27; J: TRBJ2-7; CDR3: ASRSDTGAYEQY
V: TRBV19; J: TRBJ1-3; CDR3: ASNRGPGVNTIY
V: TRBV6-2/TRBV6-3; J: TRBJ2-1; CDR3: ASSSPGLNNEQF
V: TRBV29-1; J: TRBJ1-1; CDR3: SGLGRSTEAF
V: TRBV6-2/TRBV6-3; J: TRBJ1-1; CDR3: ASSYRVDTEAF
V: TRBV4-3; J: TRBJ2-3; CDR3: ASSQVFEDTQY
V: TRBV3-1; J: TRBJ1-1; CDR3: ASSQAGGRGTEAF
V: TRBV12-3/TRBV12-4; J: TRBJ2-2; CDR3: ASRLPGAVELF
V: TRBV20-1; J: TRBJ2-7; CDR3: SASPLSSDEQY
V: TRBV20-1; J: TRBJ2-7; CDR3: SAEVGLAGDYEQY
V: TRBV28; J: TRBJ2-7; CDR3: ASSEERGLTYEQY
V: TRBV7-9; J: TRBJ1-2; CDR3: ASSLVQGSLYGYT
V: TRBV10-3; J: TRBJ2-3; CDR3: ANSVAGTDTQY
V: TRBV20-1; J: TRBJ1-2; CDR3: SARPWNTARGYGYT
V: TRBV28; J: TRBJ1-2; CDR3: ASSGPDRAYGYT
V: TRBV6-2/TRBV6-3; J: TRBJ2-1; CDR3: ASSYLGPYNEQF
V: TRBV20-1; J: TRBJ1-5; CDR3: SVRWAGNQPQH
V: TRBV7-2; J: TRBJ2-5; CDR3: ASSYPGREETQY
V: TRBV3-1; J: TRBJ2-1; CDR3: ASSQRQRLNEQF
V: TRBV28; J: TRBJ2-7; CDR3: ASPKLAGGLIGEQY
V: TRBV28; J: TRBJ1-1; CDR3: ASSLSVGWDSSNTEAF
V: TRBV2; J: TRBJ2-1; CDR3: ASSRREVVEQF
V: TRBV4-1; J: TRBJ1-4; CDR3: ASSWKSRDEKLF
V: TRBV28; J: TRBJ1-3; CDR3: ASSSQGGAFGNTIY
V: TRBV4-1; J: TRBJ2-2; CDR3: ASSYLRRGNTGELF
V: TRBV28; J: TRBJ2-1; CDR3: ASSFSPGEQF
V: TRBV20-1; J: TRBJ2-1; CDR3: SASTLGLTPDEQF
V: TRBV12-3/TRBV12-4; J: TRBJ2-3; CDR3: ASSVTGDAQY
V: TRBV9; J: TRBJ1-2; CDR3: ASSPGVTESYGYT
V: TRBV19; J: TRBJ1-2; CDR3: ASSIFNGYGYT
V: TRBV29-1; J: TRBJ1-4; CDR3: SASGTGKEKLF
V: TRBV12-3/TRBV12-4; J: TRBJ2-7; CDR3: ASGDTTYEQY